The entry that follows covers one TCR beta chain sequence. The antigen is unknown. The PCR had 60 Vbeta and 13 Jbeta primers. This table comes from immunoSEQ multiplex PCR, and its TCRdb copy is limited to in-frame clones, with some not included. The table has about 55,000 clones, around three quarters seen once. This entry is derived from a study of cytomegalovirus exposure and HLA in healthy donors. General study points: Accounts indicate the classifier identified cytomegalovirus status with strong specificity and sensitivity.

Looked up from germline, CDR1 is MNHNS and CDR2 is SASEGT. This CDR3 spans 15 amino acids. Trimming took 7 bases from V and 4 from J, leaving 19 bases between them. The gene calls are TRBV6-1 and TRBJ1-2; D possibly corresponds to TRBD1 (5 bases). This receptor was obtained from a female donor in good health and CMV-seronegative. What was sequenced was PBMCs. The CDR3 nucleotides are TGTGCCAGCATCGTTTCGGGACCTAGCGGCTATGGCTACACCTTC. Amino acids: CASIVSGPSGYGYTF.